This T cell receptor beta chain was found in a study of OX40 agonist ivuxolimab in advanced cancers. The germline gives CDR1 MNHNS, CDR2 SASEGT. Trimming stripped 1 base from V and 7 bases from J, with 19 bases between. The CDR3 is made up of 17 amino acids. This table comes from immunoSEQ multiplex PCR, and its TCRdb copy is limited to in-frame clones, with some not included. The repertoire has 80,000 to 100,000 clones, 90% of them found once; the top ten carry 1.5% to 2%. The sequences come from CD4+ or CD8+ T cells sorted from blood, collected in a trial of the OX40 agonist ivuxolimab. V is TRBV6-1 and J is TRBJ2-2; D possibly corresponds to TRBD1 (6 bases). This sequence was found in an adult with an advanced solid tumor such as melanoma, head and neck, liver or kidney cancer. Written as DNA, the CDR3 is TGTGCCAGCAGTGAAGTATGGGGGACACCAGGTAGCGGGGAGCTGTTTTTT. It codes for CASSEVWGTPGSGELFF.